These T cell receptor beta chains were read from a single sample in a study of blood T cell repertoires in COVID-19. The assay was immunoSEQ multiplex PCR, and TCRdb's table has in-frame clones only and misses some. The sample lists about 260,000 clones, approximately 86% occurring once. The sequencing input was peripheral blood. These receptors were obtained from a woman aged 60 to 75 with COVID-19, enrolled during active disease. CDR3s include the opening cysteine and the closing phenylalanine or tryptophan. Fields, in order: CDR3 length, J gene, D gene, V gene, clone size, CDR3 DNA, CDR3 protein. A D gene is named only where the DNA matches it firmly. Expanded clones are given a class, and other clones once, few, many or no size at all.

>13|TRBJ1-2|NA|TRBV2|NA
TGTGCCAGCTCGGAGGGGCGGTCCTATGGCTACACCTTC
CASSEGRSYGYTF
>13|TRBJ2-7|TRBD2|TRBV29-1|NA
TGCAGCGTTGATAGCGGGACGGCCTACGAGCAGTACTTC
CSVDSGTAYEQYF
>12|TRBJ1-2|NA|TRBV2|NA
TGTGCCAGCAGTGCCGCTAACTATGGCTACACCTTC
CASSAANYGYTF
>13|TRBJ1-3|NA|TRBV5-4|NA
TGTGCCAGCAGCACAAGCTCTGGAAACACCATATATTTT
CASSTSSGNTIYF
>15|TRBJ2-5|TRBD2|TRBV3-1/TRBV3-2|NA
TGTGCCAGCAGCCGGACGGGGGGACGGGGAGAGACCCAGTACTTC
CASSRTGGRGETQYF
>15|TRBJ2-3|TRBD1|TRBV7-9|NA
TGTGCCAGCAGCCGTCAGGGGGCTGGCACAGATACGCAGTATTTT
CASSRQGAGTDTQYF
>16|TRBJ2-3|TRBD2|TRBV5-1|NA
TGCGCCAGTACGAACGGACTAGCGGGAAGGAGAGATACGCAGTATTTT
CASTNGLAGRRDTQYF
>15|TRBJ2-7|NA|TRBV28|NA
TGTGCCAGCAGTCAGCAGGGGCAGGGTTTATACGAGCAGTACTTC
CASSQQGQGLYEQYF
>13|TRBJ1-2|NA|TRBV28|once
TGTGCCAGCAACTTTGTGGCAGGCGGGGGCTACACCTTC
CASNFVAGGGYTF
>14|TRBJ2-7|NA|TRBV14|few
TGTGCCAGCAGCCAAGATCTAGGGCTAGCGAAGCAGTACTTC
CASSQDLGLAKQYF
>15|TRBJ2-1|NA|TRBV6-5|NA
TGTGCCAGCATGACCCCCCCGGGACAAGGCAATGAGCAGTTCTTC
CASMTPPGQGNEQFF